Listed here is a single T cell receptor (beta chain). Its antigen is unknown. Cultured CD4+ T cells had their DNA profiled by the Oncomine TCR Beta short-read assay. Each CDR3 protein gets one entry after TCRdb re-called the PCR reads with MiXCR. The profile shows 7,600 or so distinct CDR3 sequences, 57% of them singletons. Treatment specified: approximately 10-day PBMC culture with coronavirus spike peptide pools or control peptides (ViraFEST assay). The data were obtained in a study of vaccination and CD4 T cells after COVID-19. V lost 0 bases, J lost 9 bases, and 8 bases stayed unmatched. Germline CDR1 and CDR2: DFQATT and SNEGSKA (reference sequence). The length of the CDR3 is 17 residues.

V is TRBV20-1 and J is TRBJ2-1, with TRBD2 matching 16 bases. This TCR derives from a human donor who had recovered from COVID-19. The sample taken for sequencing was CD4+ T cells from blood, cultured in vitro. CDR3 loop: CSARDPGTSGRAVEQFF. Here the CDR3 DNA reads TGCAGTGCTAGAGATCCCGGGACTAGCGGGAGGGCCGTTGAGCAGTTCTTC.